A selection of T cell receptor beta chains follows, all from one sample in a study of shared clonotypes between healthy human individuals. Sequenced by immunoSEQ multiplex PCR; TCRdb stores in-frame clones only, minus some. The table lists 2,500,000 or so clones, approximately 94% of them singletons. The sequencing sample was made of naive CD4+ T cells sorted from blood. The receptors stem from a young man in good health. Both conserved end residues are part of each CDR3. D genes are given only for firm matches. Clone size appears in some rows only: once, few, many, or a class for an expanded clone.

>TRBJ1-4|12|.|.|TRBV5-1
CASRDSDEKLFF
TGCGCCAGCAGGGACAGCGATGAAAAACTGTTTTTT
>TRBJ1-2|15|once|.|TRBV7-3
CASSLAPDSNYGYTF
TGTGCCAGCAGCTTAGCCCCGGACAGTAACTATGGCTACACCTTC
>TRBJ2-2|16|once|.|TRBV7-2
CASSFTGTLNTGELFF
TGTGCCAGCAGCTTTACCGGGACACTGAACACCGGGGAGCTGTTTTTT
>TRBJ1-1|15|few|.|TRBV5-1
CASSLEAGVNTEAFF
TGCGCCAGCAGCTTGGAGGCAGGTGTGAACACTGAAGCTTTCTTT
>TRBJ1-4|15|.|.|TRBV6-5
CASSDGEAWGEKLFF
TGTGCCAGCTCGGACGGGGAGGCTTGGGGTGAAAAACTGTTTTTT
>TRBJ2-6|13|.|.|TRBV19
CASVLSGANVLTF
TGTGCCAGTGTTTTATCTGGGGCCAACGTCCTGACTTTC
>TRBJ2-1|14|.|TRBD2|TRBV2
CASNGLAAYNEQFF
TGTGCCAGCAATGGACTAGCGGCCTACAATGAGCAGTTCTTC
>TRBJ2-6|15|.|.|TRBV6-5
CASSARDSGANVLTF
TGTGCCAGCAGTGCCAGGGACTCTGGGGCCAACGTCCTGACTTTC
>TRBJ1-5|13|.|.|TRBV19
CASSLEKNQPQHF
TGTGCCAGTAGTTTGGAGAAAAATCAGCCCCAGCATTTT
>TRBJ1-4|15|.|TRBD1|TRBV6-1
CASTDTGTELRKLFF
TGTGCCAGCACCGATACCGGGACAGAACTGAGAAAACTGTTTTTT